These 31 T cell receptor beta chains came from one sample sequenced in a study of glioma-infiltrating T cells after dendritic cell vaccination (dated by TCRdb to 2015 to 2016). The library was generated by the immunoSEQ multiplex PCR assay. Entries here come from immuneACCESS through TCRdb and include only in-frame sequences with V and J called. Some clones fail to appear in such tables; in the studies checked, an unresolved V gene covers under half of the shortfall, and the cause of the remainder is unknown. A total of about 32,000 clones appear in this sample, 90% to 95% of them only once. The top ten hold under 2.5% of the sample. Sequences were derived from blood, sampled before dendritic cell vaccination. The receptors come from a human donor with glioblastoma.

The chain recombines TRBV7-9 with TRBJ2-1, with D perhaps TRBD2 (6 bases). CDR3 length: 14 amino acids. The germline V gene encodes CDR1 SEHNR and CDR2 FQNEAQ (reference sequence). Trimming stripped 5 bases from V and 4 bases from J, with 12 bases between. CDR3 sequence (DNA): TGTGCCAGCAGCCCCGGGGGAGAATACAATGAGCAGTTCTTC. It encodes CASSPGGEYNEQFF. Full variable domain (missing parts from reference TRBV7-9 and TRBJ2-1): DTGVSQNPRHKITKRGQNVTFRCDPISEHNRLYWYRQTLGQGPEFLTYFQNEAQLEKSRLLSDRFSAERPKGSFSTLEIQRTEQGDSAMYLCASSPGGEYNEQFFGPGTRLTVL.

This chain joins TRBV6-5 and TRBJ1-2; perhaps TRBD1 as D (5 bases). The CDR3 consists of 11 residues. V dropped 5 bases and J dropped 4 bases, with 5 bases sitting between them. Germline V lookup: CDR1 MNHEY, CDR2 SVGAGI. In nucleotides, the CDR3 is TGTGCCAGCAGTGACAGCTATGGCTACACCTTC. Encoded protein: CASSDSYGYTF.

This chain links TRBV6-5 with TRBJ2-7, with TRBD2 matching 9 bases. Germline values: CDR1 MNHEY, CDR2 SVGAGI. J gave up 2 bases and V 5 bases, and 4 bases lay outside the gene matches. The CDR3 is 14 amino acids. The DNA of the CDR3 is TGTGCCAGCAGTCTTAGCGGGGGAACCTACGAGCAGTACTTC. This encodes CASSLSGGTYEQYF.

The CDR3 is CASRGGQHTQETQYF. In DNA, the CDR3 is TGTGCCAGCAGGGGGGGACAGCATACACAAGAGACCCAGTACTTC. The chain recombines TRBV27 with TRBJ2-5, with D possibly TRBD1 on 7 matching bases. In germline, CDR1 is MNHEY, CDR2 SMNVEV (reference sequence). This CDR3 spans 15 amino acids. The V and J ends lost 6 bases and 2 bases respectively, with 16 bases between them.

V gene TRBV7-2 combines with J gene TRBJ2-2, with D perhaps matching TRBD1 (5 bases). Germline V gene data show CDR1 as SGHTA and CDR2 as FQGNSA. CDR3 length: 15 residues. The ends were cut back, 1 base at V and 6 bases at J, with 12 bases in the middle. CDR3: CASSLEAGLAGELFF. CDR3 coding DNA: TGTGCCAGCAGCTTAGAGGCAGGGTTAGCCGGGGAGCTGTTTTTT. Together with reference TRBV7-2 and TRBJ2-2, the CDR3 gives the full variable domain: GAGVSQSPSNKVTEKGKDVELRCDPISGHTALYWYRQSLGQGLEFLIYFQGNSAPDKSGLPSDRFSAERTGGSVSTLTIQRTQQEDSAVYLCASSLEAGLAGELFFGEGSRLTVL.

The table lists this clone with a count of one. The chain couples TRBV18 to TRBJ1-1; 8 bases agree with TRBD1. The CDR3 has 16 residues. J gave up 5 bases and V 2 bases, and 10 bases lay outside the gene matches. From germline, CDR1 is KGHSH and CDR2 LQKENI. The CDR3 loop reads CASSPINRDRRTEAFF. The CDR3 coding sequence is TGTGCCAGCTCACCAATAAACCGGGACAGGAGGACTGAAGCTTTCTTT.

V usage is TRBV7-2 and J usage is TRBJ1-3; 7 nucleotides align to TRBD1. Unmatched junction bases numbered 2, after V lost 5 bases and J lost 4 bases. Germline V gene sequence: CDR1 SGHTA, CDR2 FQGNSA. The CDR3 is 13 amino acids. The CDR3 DNA follows: TGTGCCAGCAGCCTACAGGGGGGAAACACCATATATTTT. Protein sequence: CASSLQGGNTIYF.

The chain joins TRBV5-6 to TRBJ2-7, with D possibly matching TRBD1 (6 bases). This CDR3 is built from 16 residues. Germline V gives CDR1 SGHDT, CDR2 YYEEEE. V lost 0 bases, J lost 0 bases, and 13 bases lay in between. CDR3 nucleotides: TGTGCCAGCAGCTTGGGGGGGCCTAGCAGCTCCTACGAGCAGTACTTC. This translates into CASSLGGPSSSYEQYF.

This chain links TRBV11-1 with TRBJ1-1, with 7 positions matching TRBD1. Per germline, CDR1 SGHAT and CDR2 FQDESV (reference sequence). V dropped 5 bases and J dropped 5; count of bases not matched to a gene: 14. The CDR3 totals 16 residues. CDR3: CASSVGQSLRGTEAFF. The CDR3 DNA is TGTGCCAGCAGCGTGGGACAGAGCCTTAGAGGGACTGAAGCTTTCTTT.

The chain recombines TRBV14 with TRBJ1-1; 7 bases line up with TRBD1. The CDR3 sequence is 14 residues long. Losses at the gene ends were 4 bases for V and 4 bases for J; bases not matched to a gene: 6. Germline values: CDR1 SGHDN, CDR2 FVKESK. CDR3 residues: CASSPNRGSTEAFF. The CDR3 DNA reads as TGTGCCAGCAGCCCAAACAGGGGTAGCACTGAAGCTTTCTTT.

This chain connects TRBV4-1 to TRBJ2-5; 12 positions agree with TRBD1. V was pared by 2 bases and J by 5 bases, with 12 bases of the junction left unmatched. From germline, CDR1 is MGHRA and CDR2 YSYEKL. The CDR3 spans 18 residues. CDR3 residues: CASSQFWSGTGGLETQYF. In nucleotides, the CDR3 is TGCGCCAGCAGCCAATTCTGGTCCGGGACAGGGGGCTTGGAGACCCAGTACTTC.

This chain links TRBV4-1 with TRBJ2-7; D perhaps matches TRBD2 (5 bases). CDR3 length: 14 amino acids. V gave up 4 bases and J gave up 6 bases, with 16 bases separating them. Germline CDR1 MGHRA, CDR2 YSYEKL. As DNA, the CDR3 is TGCGCCAGCAGCCTTATCCCCATAGCGAGCGAGCAGTACTTC. Its translation: CASSLIPIASEQYF.

The CDR3 DNA reads as TGTGCCAGCAGTGCCCGACAGGTCACTGCAACTAATGAAAAACTGTTTTTT. This sequence encodes CASSARQVTATNEKLFF. V and J are TRBV2 and TRBJ1-4; possibly TRBD1 for D (6 bases). Trimming pared 4 bases from V and 0 bases from J, leaving 15 bases between. The CDR3 has 17 amino acids. Germline loops: CDR1 SNHLY, CDR2 FYNNEI.

The chain has TRBV18 and TRBJ2-6, with a weak D call TRBD1 (5 bases). The V end lost 1 base, the J end lost 4 bases, and 5 bases lay between the germline ends. Germline CDR1 reads KGHSH; CDR2 reads LQKENI. The CDR3 is 14 amino acids. This CDR3 reads CASSPRQGANVLTF. The CDR3 region has the DNA TGTGCCAGCTCACCACGACAGGGGGCCAACGTCCTGACTTTC.

V usage is TRBV6-5 and J usage is TRBJ1-6; 7 positions match TRBD1. CDR1 is MNHEY, CDR2 SVGAGI, per germline. The CDR3 runs to 14 residues. V trimming: 5 bases; J trimming: 3 bases; junction bases outside the gene matches: 1. Written as DNA, the CDR3 is TGTGCCAGCAGTCGGGACAGCTATAATTCACCCCTCCACTTT. Its protein product is CASSRDSYNSPLHF.

V gene TRBV7-2 combines with J gene TRBJ2-5; the D gene is possibly TRBD2 (7 bases). The germline gives CDR1 SGHTA, CDR2 FQGNSA. This CDR3 is 15 amino acids long. The V end lost 4 bases, the J end lost 5 bases, and 17 bases lay between the germline ends. The CDR3 sequence is CASSSVGGGAETQYF. CDR3 in DNA: TGTGCCAGCAGCTCCGTAGGGGGGGGAGCGGAGACCCAGTACTTC.

This sequence joins TRBV6-6 and TRBJ2-7, with 8 bases aligning to TRBD2. Germline lookup yields CDR1 MNHNY and CDR2 SVGAGI (reference sequence). V shed 4 bases, J shed 2 bases, and the junction held 7 bases outside the gene matches. The CDR3 has 15 amino acids. The CDR3 loop is CASSSTGLGTYEQYF. DNA for the CDR3: TGTGCCAGCAGTTCCACGGGACTAGGCACCTACGAGCAGTACTTC.

The V gene is TRBV7-8, the J gene TRBJ2-5; 10 positions match TRBD2. V gave up 3 bases and J gave up 2 bases; unmatched junction bases: 3. The CDR3 is 15 amino acids. Germline lookup yields CDR1 SGHVS and CDR2 FQNEAQ. The CDR3 DNA reads TGTGCCAGCAGCTTCTCACTAGCGGGGCAAGAGACCCAGTACTTC. Protein product: CASSFSLAGQETQYF.

This chain links TRBV10-3 with TRBJ2-1; 7 bases map to TRBD1. V trimming: 6 bases; J trimming: 2 bases; junction bases outside the gene matches: 4. The CDR3 sequence is 14 residues long. CDR1 and CDR2 from the germline V gene are ENHRY and SYGVKD. The CDR3 loop is CAIRGQATYNEQFF. The CDR3 DNA is TGTGCCATCAGAGGACAGGCCACCTACAATGAGCAGTTCTTC.

The V gene is TRBV18, the J gene TRBJ1-2; TRBD1 might be the D (5 bases). V was trimmed by 5 bases and J by 7 bases, leaving 14 bases between them. Per the germline V gene, CDR1 is KGHSH and CDR2 is LQKENI. There are 13 residues in the CDR3. The CDR3 DNA reads as TGTGCCAGCTCAGCAGGGACTAGAGGTGGCTACACCTTC. Amino acids: CASSAGTRGGYTF.

This clone was picked up one time. At one end the junction does not follow the germline gene, possibly because of a read error. The chain employs TRBV5-6 and TRBJ1-2, with D hard to call. This CDR3 is 16 amino acids long. The V gene's germline CDR1 is SGHDT and CDR2 YYEEEE. The CDR3 coding sequence is TGTGCCAGCAGCTCGGCTCCCGGGGTGCCTAAATATGGCTGCACCTTC. Its translation: CASSSAPGVPKYGCTF. Filled out from reference TRBV5-6 and TRBJ1-2, the complete variable domain reads DAGVTQSPTHLIKTRGQQVTLRCSPKSGHDTVSWYQQALGQGPQFIFQYYEEEERQRGNFPDRFSGHQFPNYSSELNVNALLLGDSALYLCASSSAPGVPKYGCTFGSGTRLTVV.

This clone was recorded a few times. This chain uses TRBV27 with TRBJ1-2, with D perhaps TRBD1 (5 bases). V was pared by 8 bases and J by 6 bases, with 16 bases between. The germline CDR1 and CDR2 sequences are MNHEY and SMNVEV (reference sequence). This CDR3 has 13 amino acids. CDR3 region: CASGDGRVDGYTF. The CDR3 DNA follows: TGTGCCAGCGGTGACGGCAGGGTAGATGGCTACACCTTC.

The chain is built from TRBV14 and TRBJ2-2; 8 nucleotides agree with TRBD1. The CDR3 covers 16 residues. From germline, CDR1 is SGHDN and CDR2 FVKESK. V shed 4 bases and J 3 bases; nucleotides not matched to a gene: 7. CDR3 in DNA: TGTGCCAGCAGCCCCGATAGGACAGGGCACACCGGGGAGCTGTTTTTT. It encodes CASSPDRTGHTGELFF.

This chain links TRBV12-5 with TRBJ2-1; no firm D call. Trimming removed 1 base from V and 6 bases from J, with 10 bases in between. Germline V lookup: CDR1 LGHNT, CDR2 FRNRAP. This CDR3 contains 14 residues. CDR3 residues: CASGLGRESNEQFF. The CDR3 DNA follows: TGTGCTAGTGGTTTGGGCCGAGAATCCAATGAGCAGTTCTTC. The entire variable domain, with the rest obtained from reference TRBV12-5 and TRBJ2-1, is as follows: DARVTQTPRHKVTEMGQEVTMRCQPILGHNTVFWYRQTMMQGLELLAYFRNRAPLDDSGMPKDRFSAEMPDATLATLKIQPSEPRDSAVYFCASGLGRESNEQFFGPGTRLTVL.

V usage is TRBV30 and J usage is TRBJ2-2; D remains ambiguous. Trimming cost V 6 bases and J 5 bases, with 13 bases left between them. The germline gives CDR1 GTSNPN, CDR2 SVGIG (reference sequence). The CDR3 runs to 13 residues. As DNA, the CDR3 is TGTGCCTGTATTCTCCTCGTGACCGGGGAGCTGTTTTTT. It encodes CACILLVTGELFF.

CDR3 sequence reads: CASSPGGVTGGQETQYF. In nucleotides, the CDR3 is TGTGCCAGCAGTCCCGGAGGGGTTACGGGGGGCCAAGAGACCCAGTACTTC. The gene calls are TRBV27 and TRBJ2-5; 7 bases are shared with TRBD2. CDR3 length equals 17 residues. Losses at the gene ends were 5 bases for V and 1 base for J; bases not matched to a gene: 13. Germline CDR1 and CDR2: MNHEY and SMNVEV (reference sequence).

This clone has a single count. The chain couples TRBV27 to TRBJ2-2, with 10 bases aligning to TRBD2. V gave up 0 bases and J gave up 6 bases; unmatched junction bases: 7. Germline assignment: CDR1 MNHEY and CDR2 SMNVEV (reference sequence). This CDR3 has 17 amino acids. CDR3 DNA: TGTGCCAGCAGTTTATCGTCTCTACTAGCGGGGCCCGGGGAGCTGTTTTTT. Its translation: CASSLSSLLAGPGELFF.

The chain uses TRBV7-2 and TRBJ2-5, with D unresolved. Germline-derived CDR1 and CDR2 are SGHTA and FQGNSA. The CDR3 consists of 14 residues. The V and J ends lost 5 bases and 5 bases respectively, with 15 bases between them. CDR3 loop: CASSARLVRETQYF. CDR3 nucleotide sequence: TGTGCCAGCAGCGCCCGATTGGTTCGGGAGACCCAGTACTTC.

V is TRBV7-8 and J is TRBJ1-2; D is possibly TRBD1 (6 bases). The CDR3 has 13 amino acids. V lost 5 bases to trimming and J lost 7 bases, with 14 bases between them. Germline V gene sequence: CDR1 SGHVS, CDR2 FQNEAQ. CDR3 sequence (DNA): TGTGCCAGCAGCCCCGCCCAGGGGTCTGGCTACACCTTC. This gives the protein CASSPAQGSGYTF. The full variable domain, completed using reference TRBV7-8 and TRBJ1-2, is GAGVSQSPRYKVAKRGQDVALRCDPISGHVSLFWYQQALGQGPEFLTYFQNEAQLDKSGLPSDRFFAERPEGSVSTLKIQRTQQEDSAVYLCASSPAQGSGYTFGSGTRLTVV.

V gene TRBV2 combines with J gene TRBJ1-2, with a possible D match to TRBD1 (6 bases). Trimming left V 4 bases short and J 4 bases short, with 10 bases between. This CDR3 comprises 13 residues. Looked up from germline, CDR1 is SNHLY and CDR2 is FYNNEI. This CDR3 reads CASSVLTGYGYTF. The CDR3 DNA reads as TGTGCCAGCAGTGTGCTGACAGGCTATGGCTACACCTTC.

This clone was counted a single time. This chain connects TRBV5-1 to TRBJ2-2; 7 bases map to TRBD1. This CDR3 is 14 amino acids long. Germline CDR1 reads SGHRS; CDR2 reads YFSETQ. J was trimmed by 0 bases and V by 6 bases; bases with no gene match: 2. The CDR3 protein is CASTGTANTGELFF. In nucleotides, the CDR3 is TGCGCCAGCACCGGGACAGCGAACACCGGGGAGCTGTTTTTT.